The present T cell receptor (beta chain) was sequenced within a study of T cell responses to AZD1222 COVID-19 vaccine. Germline trimming cut 2 bases from V and 4 bases from J; bases unmatched to any gene: 5. The CDR3 loop spans 14 amino acids. Germline values: CDR1 LNHDA, CDR2 SQIVND (reference sequence). TCRdb keeps only in-frame clones here, not all; method: immunoSEQ multiplex PCR. The top ten hold 10% of the sample, which has some 120,000 clones, more than 70% seen once. Overall study results and limits: The reported proportion of spike-specific TCRs targeting unmutated variant regions was nearly half. Dominant CD4 TCR responses targeted spike regions 160-218 and 743-854. Donors were mostly white British, more females; clonal diversity possibly underestimated.

This clone was seen just once. Its matching antigen is unknown. This specimen was peripheral blood, taken on day 0 of AZD1222 vaccination. This receptor was obtained from an adult in good health. The V call is TRBV19, the J call TRBJ2-7; TRBD1 agrees at 7 bases. The CDR3 bases are TGTGCCAGTAGTATAATGGCAGGGGGATACGAGCAGTACTTC. Amino acid sequence: CASSIMAGGYEQYF.